Included here is one T cell receptor (beta chain) sequence, with context. Its target is not known. At the DNA level, this CDR3 is encoded by other sequences in the same sample as well. The sample is drawn from a study of cytomegalovirus exposure and HLA in healthy donors. Findings and caveats of the study: Highest at DRB1 and lowest at HLA-C, TCR association rates differed among HLA loci in a later analysis. The study had only CMV serostatus as immune exposure information. In vitro data verified three CMV-associated chains as specific for CMV antigens. A cluster of highly shared sequence variants was likely a sequencing artifact.

Both 60 Vbeta primers and 13 Jbeta primers went into the PCR. Produced via immunoSEQ multiplex PCR; TCRdb's table is partial and in-frame only. Of about 110,000 clones in the sample, about 80% were seen once. Germline-derived CDR1 and CDR2 are MNHNS and SASEGT. The CDR3 consists of 15 residues. Trimming removed 3 bases at V and 5 bases at J, with 17 bases between. This clonotype originated in a woman aged 45-65 years in good health and CMV-seropositive. Sequenced: PBMCs. The V and J genes are TRBV6-1 and TRBJ2-7; the D gene is possibly TRBD2 (6 bases). CDR3 amino acids: CASSEALGLPNEQYF. In DNA form, the CDR3 reads TGTGCCAGCAGTGAGGCGCTGGGACTTCCTAACGAGCAGTACTTC.